This entry lists 29 T cell receptor beta chains sequenced from one sample in a study of blood T cells in healthy people across ages. Through a sample-barcoded 5' primer and a J-beta primer mix, a second PCR was run for roughly 6 to 11 cycles. TCRdb fed the 5' RACE reads into MiXCR, producing one record per CDR3 protein. The table includes 650,000 to 800,000 distinct CDR3 sequences, roughly half detected once. Sequencing used blood. The receptors come from a woman at least 80 years old in good health.

The rearrangement links TRBV15 to TRBJ2-5; TRBD1 might be the D (6 bases). Trimming shortened V by 0 bases and J by 11 bases, and 28 bases separated the two germline ends. In germline, CDR1 is LNHNV, CDR2 YYDKDF (reference sequence). The CDR3 consists of 18 residues. For the CDR3, the DNA is TGTGCCACCAGCAGAGATCTGCCCATTGCGGACAGATACAATGAGCAGTACTTC. Translation: CATSRDLPIADRYNEQYF.

On this clonotype: A read error may explain this, as a much larger clone is one base away. The chain is built from TRBV29-1 and TRBJ2-3; D possibly corresponds to TRBD2 (6 bases). Trimming left V 7 bases short and J 5 bases short, with 22 bases between. This CDR3 is built from 15 residues. Germline CDR1 is SQVTM and CDR2 is ANQGSEA. The CDR3 is CSASRLTGVVDTQYF. As DNA, the CDR3 is TGCAGCGCCTCTAGACTAACGGGAGTAGTAGATACGCAGTATTTT.

The genes are TRBV7-9 and TRBJ1-1, with a possible D match to TRBD1 (6 bases). The CDR3 contains 15 residues. Deletions cut 1 base from V and 1 base from J, with 10 bases between. Looked up from germline, CDR1 is SEHNR and CDR2 is FQNEAQ (reference sequence). The CDR3 bases are TGTGCCAGCAGCTTAGTTGGGGGGGCGAACACTGAAGCTTTCTTT. Translation: CASSLVGGANTEAFF.

The table lists this clonotype with a count of one. The chain is built from TRBV29-1 and TRBJ2-1, with 7 bases that match TRBD1. Germline V lookup: CDR1 SQVTM, CDR2 ANQGSEA. V dropped 7 bases and J dropped 11; count of bases not matched to a gene: 11. This CDR3 region has 12 residues. CDR3 region: CSGDRSYNKQFF. The CDR3 DNA follows: TGCAGCGGGGACAGATCATATAATAAGCAGTTCTTC.

The chain uses TRBV9 and TRBJ1-1; D gene ambiguous. Per germline, CDR1 SGDLS and CDR2 YYNGEE. This CDR3 comprises 14 residues. Trimming cost V 2 bases and J 1 base, with 9 bases left between them. CDR3: CASSVGNQNTEAFF. CDR3 DNA sequence: TGTGCCAGCAGCGTCGGCAATCAGAACACTGAAGCTTTCTTT.

For this clonotype: A much larger clonotype is one base distant, so this may be a read error. The V gene is TRBV28, the J gene TRBJ2-5; D call uncertain. The V end was cut by 6 bases, the J end by 7 bases, with 9 bases between. Looked up from germline, CDR1 is MDHEN and CDR2 is SYDVKM. CDR3 length: 11 amino acids. CDR3 sequence reads: CASRQYWTQYF. Here the CDR3 DNA reads TGTGCCAGCAGGCAGTACTGGACCCAGTACTTC. Together with reference TRBV28 and TRBJ2-5, the CDR3 gives the full variable domain: DVKVTQSSRYLVKRTGEKVFLECVQDMDHENMFWYRQDPGLGLRLIYFSYDVKMKEKGDIPEGYSVSREKKERFSLILESASTNQTSMYLCASRQYWTQYFGPGTRLLVL.

Many counts were recorded for this clonotype. J is TRBJ2-4 and V is TRBV7-3, with D perhaps matching TRBD1 (6 bases). This CDR3 is built from 13 residues. Trimming shortened V by 5 bases and J by 11 bases, and 16 bases separated the two germline ends. Germline V lookup: CDR1 SGHTA, CDR2 FQGTGA. The CDR3 here is CASSHATGNVQYF. In DNA form, the CDR3 reads TGTGCCAGCAGCCATGCTACAGGGAACGTTCAGTACTTC. Supplemented by reference TRBV7-3 and TRBJ2-4, the full variable domain reads GAGVSQTPSNKVTEKGKYVELRCDPISGHTALYWYRQSLGQGPEFLIYFQGTGAADDSGLPNDRFFAVRPEGSVSTLKIQRTERGDSAVYLCASSHATGNVQYFGAGTRLSVL.

The chain uses TRBV5-1 and TRBJ1-2; perhaps TRBD1 as D (6 bases). V was pared by 4 bases and J by 3 bases, with 16 bases between. Germline V gives CDR1 SGHRS, CDR2 YFSETQ. CDR3 length equals 15 residues. The CDR3 here is CASSPQGHADYGYTF. CDR3 coding DNA: TGCGCCAGCAGCCCACAGGGCCACGCGGACTATGGCTACACCTTC.

The rearrangement joins TRBV20-1 to TRBJ2-1; 8 nucleotides line up with TRBD2. The germline V gene encodes CDR1 DFQATT and CDR2 SNEGSKA (reference sequence). This CDR3 has 13 residues. Losses at the gene ends were 7 bases for V and 3 bases for J; bases not matched to a gene: 5. The CDR3 region has the DNA TGCAGTGATGCGGGGGGCAACTACAATGAGCAGTTCTTC. It specifies CSDAGGNYNEQFF.

Concerning this clonotype: Since a much larger clone is just one base distant, this may be a read error. The rearrangement links TRBV4-1 to TRBJ2-1; 9 bases fit TRBD1. The J call is uncertain, as TRBJ2-7 better fits the DNA end. The CDR3 is 18 residues long. Germline CDR1 reads MGHRA; CDR2 reads YSYEKL. CDR3 region: CASSQGQGLLGSYNEQYF. CDR3 bases: TGCGCCAGCAGCCAGGGACAGGGCCTTCTCGGCTCCTACAATGAGCAGTACTTC.

The V and J genes are TRBV6-2 or TRBV6-3 and TRBJ1-2; D call uncertain. The V and J ends lost 8 bases and 2 bases respectively, with 15 bases between them. Per the germline V gene, CDR1 is MNHEY and CDR2 is SVGEGT. The CDR3 loop spans 14 amino acids. CDR3 bases: TGTGCCAGCCATAGGTGGCAACTAAACTATGGCTACACCTTC. It is translated as CASHRWQLNYGYTF.

The chain recombines TRBV12-3 or TRBV12-4 with TRBJ2-2, with a possible D match to TRBD2 (6 bases). This CDR3 has 11 residues. The ends were cut back, 6 bases at V and 8 bases at J, with 7 bases in the middle. The CDR3 nucleotides are TGTGCCAGCAGCGGGAGAGGGGAGCTGTTTTTT. It is translated as CASSGRGELFF.

The gene calls are TRBV12-3 or TRBV12-4 and TRBJ2-2; tentative D call: TRBD2 (5 bases). Trimming left V 5 bases short and J 4 bases short, with 14 bases between. CDR3 size: 15 residues. The CDR3 protein is CASSPPLRGTGELFF. The CDR3 coding sequence is TGTGCCAGCAGTCCGCCCCTTCGGGGCACCGGGGAGCTGTTTTTT.

V usage is TRBV10-3 and J usage is TRBJ2-3, with TRBD2 matching over 7 bases. From germline, CDR1 is ENHRY and CDR2 SYGVKD. The CDR3 runs 16 residues. V lost 4 bases and J lost 0; bases outside the gene matches: 7. The DNA of the CDR3 is TGTGCCATCAGTGGATCTAGCGGACCTAGCACAGATACGCAGTATTTT. Translated: CAISGSSGPSTDTQYF.

The chain recombines TRBV7-2 with TRBJ1-1; a weak D match, TRBD1 (6 bases). CDR3 length: 14 residues. The V gene lost 4 bases and the J gene lost 3 bases, with 12 bases spanning the gap. CDR1 and CDR2 (germline): SGHTA, FQGNSA. The CDR3 nucleotides are TGTACCAGCAGCTCACAGGGCGGGGACACTGAAGCTTTCTTT. Protein product: CTSSSQGGDTEAFF.

This clonotype showed up just once. The chain has TRBV20-1 and TRBJ2-6, with 8 nucleotides matching TRBD1. This CDR3 spans 24 amino acids. Germline CDR1 reads DFQATT; CDR2 reads SNEGSKA (reference sequence). V shed 3 bases and J 0 bases; nucleotides not matched to a gene: 28. CDR3 residues: CSASYEGTGGHIRSQISGANVLTF. In nucleotides, the CDR3 is TGCAGTGCTAGTTACGAGGGGACAGGAGGCCACATACGCTCACAAATCTCTGGGGCCAACGTCCTGACTTTC.

The V call is TRBV28, the J call TRBJ1-1, with a weak D call TRBD1 (6 bases). The CDR3 length is 14 residues. V dropped 2 bases and J dropped 5 bases, with 12 bases sitting between them. Germline CDR1 reads MDHEN; CDR2 reads SYDVKM. The CDR3 protein is CASSLLQGMTEAFF. In DNA, the CDR3 is TGTGCCAGCAGTTTACTACAGGGTATGACTGAAGCTTTCTTT.

With respect to this clonotype: A much bigger clone sits one base away, suggesting this may be a read error. This chain joins TRBV20-1 and TRBJ2-1; 11 bases are shared with TRBD2. The CDR3 is made up of 13 amino acids. Per the germline V gene, CDR1 is DFQATT and CDR2 is SNEGSKA (reference sequence). In nucleotides, the CDR3 is TGCAGTACTAGGACTAGCGGGTACAATGAGCAGTTCTTC. This codes for CSTRTSGYNEQFF.

Details on this clonotype: The junction does not match germline at one end; this may be a read error. The chain carries TRBV20-1 and TRBJ1-5; no clear D gene. CDR1 and CDR2 (germline): DFQATT, SNEGSKA (reference sequence). The CDR3 has 14 residues. The CDR3 DNA is TGCAGTGCTAAGGGCCCCCTTAGCAAGCAGCCCCAGCATTTT. It is translated as CSAKGPLSKQPQHF.

This clonotype was observed at least ten times. The chain recombines TRBV7-9 with TRBJ1-1, with D perhaps TRBD1 (5 bases). Germline V gene sequence: CDR1 SEHNR, CDR2 FQNEAQ (reference sequence). The CDR3 is 12 residues long. Trimming took 5 bases from V and 8 from J, leaving 12 bases between them. The CDR3 is CASSPGGPEAFF. The CDR3 nucleotides are TGTGCCAGCAGCCCCGGGGGACCCGAAGCTTTCTTT.

This clonotype has a handful of counts. The rearrangement links TRBV20-1 to TRBJ2-3; D possibly uses TRBD1 or TRBD2 (5 bases each). The CDR3 loop spans 15 amino acids. Germline V gene sequence: CDR1 DFQATT, CDR2 SNEGSKA (reference sequence). With 1 base removed from V and 6 bases from J, the gap between germline ends came to 17 bases. CDR3 nucleotides: TGCAGTGCTAGAGGCATTGGGGGATCCGCGGATACGCAGTATTTT. This sequence encodes CSARGIGGSADTQYF.

Remarks on this clonotype: An end of the junction does not agree with germline; a read error may underlie this. The chain has TRBV10-2 and TRBJ1-2; D unclear. The germline V gene encodes CDR1 WSHSY and CDR2 SAAADI. This CDR3 has 14 amino acids. The CDR3 loop is CAGRDGMHSYGYTF. The CDR3 DNA sequence: TGCGCCGGCAGAGATGGGATGCATTCCTATGGCTACACCTTC.

In this sample, this clonotype turned up a few times. This chain uses TRBV9 with TRBJ2-1; 7 nucleotides align to TRBD2. With V trimmed by 0 bases and J by 4 bases, 10 bases remained unmatched. The CDR3 loop spans 17 amino acids. Germline CDR1 reads SGDLS; CDR2 reads YYNGEE. As DNA, the CDR3 is TGTGCCAGCAGCGTAGTTCCTAGCGGAGATAATTACAATGAGCAGTTCTTC. Translating gives CASSVVPSGDNYNEQFF.

The table lists this clonotype with many counts. The gene calls are TRBV12-3 or TRBV12-4 and TRBJ2-1, with 7 bases fitting TRBD1. The ends lost 10 bases at V and 2 bases at J; junction bases unmatched: 17. This CDR3 is 17 amino acids long. The CDR3 DNA reads TGTGCCACCCAACCAGGGGGTCACTACCGGGCCTACAATGAGCAGTTCTTC. It is translated as CATQPGGHYRAYNEQFF.

In this sample, this clonotype turned up a few times. The chain joins TRBV28 to TRBJ2-1; 9 bases agree with TRBD2. The better agreement between TRBJ2-7 and the DNA end casts doubt on the J call. The CDR3 length is 14 residues. Germline CDR1 and CDR2: MDHEN and SYDVKM. This CDR3 reads CASRGGLAGYEQYF. CDR3 DNA: TGTGCCAGCCGGGGGGGACTAGCAGGATACGAGCAGTACTTC.

Details on this clonotype: At one end, the junction sequence differs from germline, possibly due to a read error. J is TRBJ1-4 and V is TRBV10-3, with 9 bases lining up with TRBD1. The CDR3 is made up of 15 amino acids. From germline, CDR1 is ENHRY and CDR2 SYGVKD. CDR3 in DNA: TGTGCCATCAGTACGGGGGGACAGGGAAATGAAAAACTGCTTTTT. This encodes CAISTGGQGNEKLLF.

This clonotype came up a few times. CDR3 sequence: CASSGWGGNEQYF. In DNA, the CDR3 is TGTGCCAGCAGCGGATGGGGGGGAAACGAGCAGTACTTC. The chain links TRBV11-2 to TRBJ2-4, with 7 bases aligning to TRBD2. The tail of the sequence fits TRBJ2-7 better, so the J call may be wrong. CDR3 length: 13 amino acids. CDR1 and CDR2 (germline): SGHAT, FQNNGV.

The CDR3 sequence: CSASSGASGGVPIYNEQFF. The CDR3, as DNA: TGCAGTGCTAGTTCTGGGGCTAGCGGGGGCGTCCCCATCTACAATGAGCAGTTCTTC. The rearrangement joins TRBV20-1 to TRBJ2-1, with 10 bases that match TRBD2. The germline CDR1 and CDR2 sequences are DFQATT and SNEGSKA (reference sequence). This CDR3 is built from 19 residues. With 3 bases clipped from V and 3 bases from J, the junction kept 17 bases outside the gene matches.

J is TRBJ1-6 and V is TRBV5-1, with D uncertain. V lost 0 bases, J lost 0 bases, and 10 bases lay in between. CDR3 length equals 17 residues. Per germline, CDR1 SGHRS and CDR2 YFSETQ. The CDR3 loop is CASSLEYKSSYNSPLHF. The CDR3 bases are TGCGCCAGCAGCTTGGAGTACAAGAGCTCCTATAATTCACCCCTCCACTTT.